What follows describes a single T cell receptor (beta chain). The germline V and J ends were trimmed by 2 bases and 5 bases, with 18 bases remaining between them. Germline V gene lookup returns CDR1 SEHNR and CDR2 FQNEAQ (reference sequence). The CDR3 sequence is 16 residues long. This entry is derived from a study of blood T cell repertoires in COVID-19. Study context: COVID-19 samples collected from the United States, Italy and Spain covered acute and convalescent phases.

The authors' processing: Amplification with reference gene primers provided the estimates of nucleated cell counts. Measured with immunoSEQ multiplex PCR; TCRdb has only the in-frame clones, and not every one. The DNA gave D and trimming, while V, J and clone size come from that table. The repertoire holds some 43,000 clones, around 87% seen once, with approximately 4.7% in the top ten. The source material was peripheral blood. The sequence came from a human donor in a cohort sampled during active COVID-19. J is TRBJ2-5 and V is TRBV7-9; the D gene is possibly TRBD1 (7 bases). CDR3 region: CASSLISGGGGETQYF. In DNA form, the CDR3 reads TGTGCCAGCAGCTTAATTAGCGGAGGAGGGGGCGAGACCCAGTACTTC.